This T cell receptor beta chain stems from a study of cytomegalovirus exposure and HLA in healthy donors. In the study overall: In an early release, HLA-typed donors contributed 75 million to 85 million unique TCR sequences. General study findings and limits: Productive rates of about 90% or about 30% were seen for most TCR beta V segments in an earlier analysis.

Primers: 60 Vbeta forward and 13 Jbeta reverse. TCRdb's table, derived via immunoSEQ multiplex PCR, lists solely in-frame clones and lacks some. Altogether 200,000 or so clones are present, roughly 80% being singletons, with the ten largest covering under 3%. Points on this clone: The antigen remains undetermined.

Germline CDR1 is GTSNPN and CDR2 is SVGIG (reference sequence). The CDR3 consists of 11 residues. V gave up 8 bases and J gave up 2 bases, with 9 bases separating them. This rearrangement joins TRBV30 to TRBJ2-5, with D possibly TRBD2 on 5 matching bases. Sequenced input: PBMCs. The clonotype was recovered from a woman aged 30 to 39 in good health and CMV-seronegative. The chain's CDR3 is CAGGRQETQYF. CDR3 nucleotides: TGTGCCGGTGGGAGACAAGAGACCCAGTACTTC.